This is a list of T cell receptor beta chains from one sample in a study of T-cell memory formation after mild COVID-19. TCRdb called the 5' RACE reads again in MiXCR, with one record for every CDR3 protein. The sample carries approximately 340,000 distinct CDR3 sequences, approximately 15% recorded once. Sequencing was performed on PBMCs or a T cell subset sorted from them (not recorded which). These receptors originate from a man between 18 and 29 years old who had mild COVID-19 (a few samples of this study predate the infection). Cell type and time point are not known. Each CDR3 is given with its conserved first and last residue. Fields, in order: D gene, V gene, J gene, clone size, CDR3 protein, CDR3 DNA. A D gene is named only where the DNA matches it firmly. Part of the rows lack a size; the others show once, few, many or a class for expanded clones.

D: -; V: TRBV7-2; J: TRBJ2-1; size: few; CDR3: CASRGGASYNEQFF; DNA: TGTGCCAGCAGAGGGGGGGCGTCCTACAATGAGCAGTTCTTC
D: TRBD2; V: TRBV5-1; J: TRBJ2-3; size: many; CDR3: CASSSIAGGSTDTQYF; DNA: TGCGCCAGCAGCTCGATAGCGGGGGGCAGCACAGATACGCAGTATTTT
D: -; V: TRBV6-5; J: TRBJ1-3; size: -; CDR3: CASSQAANSGNTIYF; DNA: TGTGCCAGCTCCCAGGCCGCAAACTCTGGAAACACCATATATTTT
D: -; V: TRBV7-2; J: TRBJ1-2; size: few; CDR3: CASSSFVTGPYGYTF; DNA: TGTGCCAGCAGCTCCTTCGTTACCGGCCCCTATGGCTACACCTTC
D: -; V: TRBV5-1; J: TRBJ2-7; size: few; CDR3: CASSLDGGTISYEQYF; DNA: TGCGCCAGCAGCTTGGATGGAGGCACCATCTCCTACGAGCAGTACTTC
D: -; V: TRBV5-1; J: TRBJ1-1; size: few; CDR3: CASSSLGVSQNTEAFF; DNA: TGCGCCAGCAGCTCTCTCGGCGTCAGCCAGAACACTGAAGCTTTCTTT
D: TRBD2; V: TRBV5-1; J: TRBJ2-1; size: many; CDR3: CASSALGGGNEQFF; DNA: TGCGCCAGCAGCGCGCTGGGGGGGGGCAATGAGCAGTTCTTC
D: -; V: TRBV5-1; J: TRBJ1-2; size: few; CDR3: CASSLAVAARGYTF; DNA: TGCGCCAGCAGCTTGGCCGTGGCGGCGCGCGGCTACACCTTC
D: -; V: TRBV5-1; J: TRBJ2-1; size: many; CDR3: CASSFPGIDEQFF; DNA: TGCGCCAGCAGCTTTCCAGGGATCGATGAGCAGTTCTTC
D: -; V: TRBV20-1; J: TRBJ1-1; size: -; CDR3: CSADEAGGQGEAFF; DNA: TGCAGTGCAGACGAAGCGGGGGGCCAGGGTGAAGCTTTCTTT
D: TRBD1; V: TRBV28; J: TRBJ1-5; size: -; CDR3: CAIKQGSQPQHF; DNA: TGTGCCATTAAACAGGGGAGTCAGCCCCAGCATTTT
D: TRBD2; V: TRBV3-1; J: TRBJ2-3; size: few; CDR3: CASSQEASGGTDTQYF; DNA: TGTGCCAGCAGCCAAGAGGCTAGCGGGGGGACAGATACGCAGTATTTT
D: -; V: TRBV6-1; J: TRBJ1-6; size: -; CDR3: CATRQYSYNSPLHF; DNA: TGTGCCACCCGACAGTACTCCTATAATTCACCCCTCCACTTT
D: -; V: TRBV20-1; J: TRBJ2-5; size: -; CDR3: CSAKAWGAETQYF; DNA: TGCAGTGCTAAGGCGTGGGGGGCAGAGACCCAGTACTTC
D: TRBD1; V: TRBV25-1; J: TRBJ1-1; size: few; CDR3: CASSEPGGRGNTEAFF; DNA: TGTGCCAGCAGTGAACCAGGGGGCCGAGGGAACACTGAAGCTTTCTTT
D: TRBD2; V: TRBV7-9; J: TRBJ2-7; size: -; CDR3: CASSWGGSYEQYF; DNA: TGTGCCAGCAGCTGGGGGGGGAGCTACGAGCAGTACTTC